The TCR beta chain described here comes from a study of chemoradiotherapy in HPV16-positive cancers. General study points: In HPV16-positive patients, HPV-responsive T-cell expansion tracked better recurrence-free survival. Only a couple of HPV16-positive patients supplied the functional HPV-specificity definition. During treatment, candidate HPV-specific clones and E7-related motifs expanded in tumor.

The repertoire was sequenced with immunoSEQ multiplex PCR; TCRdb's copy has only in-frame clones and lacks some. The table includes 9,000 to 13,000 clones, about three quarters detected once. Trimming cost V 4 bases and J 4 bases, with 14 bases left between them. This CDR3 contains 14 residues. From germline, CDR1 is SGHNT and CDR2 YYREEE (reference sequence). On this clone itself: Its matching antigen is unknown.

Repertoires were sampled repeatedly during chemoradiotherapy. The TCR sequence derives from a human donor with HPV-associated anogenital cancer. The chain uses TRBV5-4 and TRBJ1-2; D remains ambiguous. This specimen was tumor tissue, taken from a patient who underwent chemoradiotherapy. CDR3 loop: CASSLDPVGYGYTF. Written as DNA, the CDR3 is TGTGCCAGCAGCCTCGACCCCGTCGGCTATGGCTACACCTTC.